This T cell receptor beta chain was documented in a study of Ad26.COV2.S vaccination and SARS-CoV-2 variants. The wider study: In the study, Ad26.COV2.S was injected intramuscularly once, or twice 56 days apart.

Note on this clone: Antigen specificity is unknown.

Findings and caveats of the study: The TCR breadth and depth analyses may have understated or missed part of the total T cell responses.

Only in-frame clones appear in the TCRdb table, and some are missing; sequencing was by immunoSEQ multiplex PCR. Altogether about 680,000 clones are present, more than 70% being singletons, with the ten largest covering about 1.5%. Treatment noted: 15 to 20 received Ad26.COV2.S at low or high dose, single or two shots; several received placebo; per-sample allocation not given. After the first vaccine or placebo injection, samples were drawn on day 63. It was Wuhan-strain SARS-CoV-2 spike that the Ad26 vaccine vector expressed. V was trimmed by 5 bases and J by 0 bases, leaving 13 bases between them. The germline V gene encodes CDR1 KGHDR and CDR2 SFDVKD. This CDR3 region has 17 residues.

The clonotype comes from a person aged 18-60 years who received the Ad26.COV2.S COVID-19 vaccine or a placebo. This specimen consisted of peripheral blood, obtained in a trial of Ad26.COV2.S vaccine versus placebo. V is TRBV24-1 and J is TRBJ2-6, with D possibly being TRBD1 or TRBD2 (5 bases each). Here the CDR3 DNA reads TGTGCCACCAGTGGGCAGGGACGAGACTCTGGGGCCAACGTCCTGACTTTC. It specifies CATSGQGRDSGANVLTF.